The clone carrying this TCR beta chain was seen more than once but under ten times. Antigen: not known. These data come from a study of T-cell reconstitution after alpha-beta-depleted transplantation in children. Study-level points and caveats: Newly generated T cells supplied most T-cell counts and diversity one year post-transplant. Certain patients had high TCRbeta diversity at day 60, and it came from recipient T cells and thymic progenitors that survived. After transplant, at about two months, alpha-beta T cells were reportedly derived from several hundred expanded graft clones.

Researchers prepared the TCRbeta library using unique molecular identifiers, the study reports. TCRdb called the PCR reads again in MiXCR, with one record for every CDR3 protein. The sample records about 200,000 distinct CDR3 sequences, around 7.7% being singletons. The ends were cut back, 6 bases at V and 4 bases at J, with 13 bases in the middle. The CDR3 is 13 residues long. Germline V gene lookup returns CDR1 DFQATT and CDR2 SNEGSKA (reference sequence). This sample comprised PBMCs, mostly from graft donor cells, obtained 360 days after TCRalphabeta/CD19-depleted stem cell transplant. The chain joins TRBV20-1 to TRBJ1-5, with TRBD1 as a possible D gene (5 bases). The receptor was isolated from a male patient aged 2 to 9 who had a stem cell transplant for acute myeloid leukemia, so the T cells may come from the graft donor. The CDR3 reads CSAGTVLNQPQHF. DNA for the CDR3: TGCAGTGCAGGGACCGTCTTAAATCAGCCCCAGCATTTT.